The source of this T cell receptor (beta chain) is a study of siplizumab effects on memory and regulatory T cells. Looked up from germline, CDR1 is SGHTA and CDR2 is FQGNSA. The CDR3 is made up of 15 amino acids. V was cut by 3 bases and J by 7 bases, with 15 bases left in between. Only in-frame clones appear in the TCRdb table, and some are missing; sequencing was by immunoSEQ multiplex PCR. Found here are 85,000 to 130,000 clones, 92% of them singletons; the top ten hold 0.55% to 0.95%. Sequencing was done on a sample of Tregs sorted from blood. The rearrangement links TRBV7-2 to TRBJ1-4; D is undetermined. The sequence came from a human donor in good health. The CDR3 sequence: CASSFQRAAGEKLFF. The CDR3 region has the DNA TGTGCCAGCAGCTTTCAGCGGGCCGCAGGTGAAAAACTGTTTTTT.